The 2 T cell receptor beta chains given below trace back to one sample, sequenced in a study of identical twins. TCRdb independently ran MiXCR on the 5' RACE reads; one entry per CDR3 protein. The sample gives 350,000 or so distinct CDR3 sequences, roughly 12% of which show up once; just over 7% is in the top ten. This sample also belongs to another study, concerning yellow fever vaccine responses in identical twins.

The sequenced material came from CD8+ T cells sorted from blood. The source of these receptors is a young woman in good health.

The genes are TRBV9 and TRBJ1-2; 7 bases line up with TRBD1. There are 14 residues in the CDR3. Looked up from germline, CDR1 is SGDLS and CDR2 is YYNGEE. With 3 bases clipped from V and 4 bases from J, the junction kept 6 bases outside the gene matches. The CDR3 sequence: CASSADRESYGYTF. In nucleotides, the CDR3 is TGTGCCAGCAGCGCCGACAGGGAGAGCTATGGCTACACCTTC.

J is TRBJ2-1 and V is TRBV6-5; 16 nucleotides match TRBD2. The CDR3 sequence is 17 residues long. CDR1 is MNHEY, CDR2 SVGAGI, per germline. The V segment lost 2 bases and the J segment 7 bases; nucleotides outside the gene matches: 5. The CDR3 loop is CASSYGTSGGGLNEQFF. The CDR3 coding sequence is TGTGCCAGCAGTTACGGGACTAGCGGGGGGGGTTTGAATGAGCAGTTCTTC.